The 5 T cell receptor beta chains in this list originate from one sample, sequenced in a study of immune cell composition in non-small cell lung cancer. Normal lung sampling was at least 3 cm from the tumour, as distant as possible. The table came from immunoSEQ multiplex PCR; TCRdb's copy has only in-frame clones and leaves some out. The table has around 3,000 clones, about 70% seen once. Specimen: non-adjacent lung tissue. Receptors were obtained from a human donor with non-small cell lung cancer.

The chain uses TRBV29-1 and TRBJ1-1; D might be TRBD1 (6 bases). The length of the CDR3 is 13 residues. V was cut by 6 bases and J by 5 bases, with 16 bases left in between. The germline V gene has CDR1 SQVTM and CDR2 ANQGSEA. In nucleotides, the CDR3 is TGCAGCGTCCAACAGGGTACGGGGACTGAAGCTTTCTTT. This gives the protein CSVQQGTGTEAFF.

The CDR3 sequence: CAWNSGGATNEKLFF. The CDR3 DNA follows: TGTGCCTGGAACTCAGGGGGCGCAACTAATGAAAAACTGTTTTTT. The genes are TRBV30 and TRBJ1-4, with TRBD1 matching over 8 bases. There are 15 residues in the CDR3. V trimming: 4 bases; J trimming: 0 bases; junction bases outside the gene matches: 4. Germline V CDR1 and CDR2: GTSNPN, SVGIG (reference sequence).

The rearrangement links TRBV29-1 to TRBJ2-3; 12 bases agree with TRBD2. J lost 6 bases, V lost 3 bases, and 4 bases had no gene match. This CDR3 has 14 amino acids. Germline lookup yields CDR1 SQVTM and CDR2 ANQGSEA. CDR3 DNA: TGCAGCGTTGACACTAGCGGGAGGTCTGATACGCAGTATTTT. Amino acids: CSVDTSGRSDTQYF.

The chain has TRBV4-1 and TRBJ1-4; possible D gene TRBD1, 6 bases. Germline CDR1 and CDR2: MGHRA and YSYEKL. Trimming took off 1 base at V and 11 bases at J, with 17 bases between the two ends. This CDR3 spans 15 amino acids. This CDR3 is CASSQATAIRGKLFF. In nucleotides, the CDR3 is TGCGCCAGCAGCCAAGCCACGGCCATCAGGGGCAAACTGTTTTTT.

This clone was observed once. The rearrangement links TRBV7-2 to TRBJ2-7; 8 positions match TRBD2. Unmatched junction bases numbered 15, after V lost 4 bases and J lost 7 bases. Germline CDR1 SGHTA, CDR2 FQGNSA. The CDR3 sequence is 16 residues long. CDR3: CASSSPGRAWPLEQYF. The CDR3 DNA sequence: TGTGCCAGCAGCTCCCCCGGGAGGGCCTGGCCTCTGGAGCAGTACTTC.